Each of the 3 T cell receptor beta chains below was sequenced from the same sample in a study of CD8 T cells in ankylosing spondylitis. TCRdb re-called the 5' RACE reads through MiXCR, storing one row per CDR3 protein. The top ten clones hold 3.5% of a sample with 300,000 to 350,000 distinct CDR3 sequences, less than 25% of them seen once. The specimen sequenced was blood, either unsorted or a sorted T cell fraction (not recorded which). All receptors come from a female donor with ankylosing spondylitis or in good health (not recorded which).

The table lists this clonotype with a few counts. The chain uses TRBV20-1 and TRBJ2-3; D may be TRBD1 (6 bases). CDR3 size: 15 residues. Germline V lookup: CDR1 DFQATT, CDR2 SNEGSKA (reference sequence). The ends were cut back, 5 bases at V and 2 bases at J, with 17 bases in the middle. The CDR3 DNA sequence: TGCAGTGCTGTACCCCCGGACAGCTTCACAGATACGCAGTATTTT. Translated: CSAVPPDSFTDTQYF.

The table lists this clonotype with a count of one. The V and J genes are TRBV7-2 and TRBJ2-1; no definite D call. CDR1 and CDR2 from the germline V gene are SGHTA and FQGNSA. The V end lost 1 base, the J end lost 9 bases, and 13 bases lay between the germline ends. The CDR3 length is 14 residues. The CDR3 protein is CASSLGSSVIEQFF. The CDR3 DNA sequence: TGTGCCAGCAGCTTAGGGTCGAGCGTTATTGAGCAGTTCTTC.

The V gene is TRBV27, the J gene TRBJ1-4; 9 nucleotides agree with TRBD1. Germline V CDR1 and CDR2: MNHEY, SMNVEV (reference sequence). CDR3 length equals 14 residues. Losses at the gene ends were 3 bases for V and 10 bases for J; bases not matched to a gene: 6. For the CDR3, the DNA is TGTGCCAGCAGTTTCCGGGGACAGGGCGGAAAACTGTTTTTT. Translating it yields CASSFRGQGGKLFF.